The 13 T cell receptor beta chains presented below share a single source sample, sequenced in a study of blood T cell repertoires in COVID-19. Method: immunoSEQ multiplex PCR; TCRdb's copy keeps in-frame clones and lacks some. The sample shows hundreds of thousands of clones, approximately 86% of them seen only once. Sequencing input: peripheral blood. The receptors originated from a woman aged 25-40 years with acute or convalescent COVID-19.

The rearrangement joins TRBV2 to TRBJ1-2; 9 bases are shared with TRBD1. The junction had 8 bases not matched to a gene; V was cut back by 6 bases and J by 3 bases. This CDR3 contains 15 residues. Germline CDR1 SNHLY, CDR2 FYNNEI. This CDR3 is CASSDPGQGYYGYTF. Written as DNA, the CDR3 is TGTGCCAGCAGCGATCCGGGACAGGGCTACTATGGCTACACCTTC.

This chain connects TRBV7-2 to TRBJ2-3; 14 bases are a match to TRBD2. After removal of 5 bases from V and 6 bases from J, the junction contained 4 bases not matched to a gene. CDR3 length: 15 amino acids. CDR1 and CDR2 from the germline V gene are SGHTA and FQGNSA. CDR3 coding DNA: TGTGCCAGCAGCCTAGGGACTAGCGGGAGTGATACGCAGTATTTT. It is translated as CASSLGTSGSDTQYF.

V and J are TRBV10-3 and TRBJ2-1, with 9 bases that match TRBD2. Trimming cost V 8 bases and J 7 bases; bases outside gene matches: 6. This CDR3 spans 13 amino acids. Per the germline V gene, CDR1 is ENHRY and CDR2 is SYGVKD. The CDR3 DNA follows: TGTGCCATCGGTAGCGGGAGTGGAAATGAGCAGTTCTTC. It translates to CAIGSGSGNEQFF.

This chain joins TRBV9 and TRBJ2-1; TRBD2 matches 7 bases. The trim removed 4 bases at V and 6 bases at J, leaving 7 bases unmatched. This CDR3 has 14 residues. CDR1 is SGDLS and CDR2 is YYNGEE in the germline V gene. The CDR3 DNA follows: TGTGCCAGCAGCCCTGGACTAGGAGTCAATGAGCAGTTCTTC. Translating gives CASSPGLGVNEQFF.

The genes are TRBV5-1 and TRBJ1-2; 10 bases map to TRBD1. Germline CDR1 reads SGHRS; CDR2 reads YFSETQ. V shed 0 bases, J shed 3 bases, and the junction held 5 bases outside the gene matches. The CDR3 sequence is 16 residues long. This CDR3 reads CASSLADRGGYYGYTF. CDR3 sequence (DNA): TGCGCCAGCAGCTTGGCGGACAGGGGGGGTTACTATGGCTACACCTTC.

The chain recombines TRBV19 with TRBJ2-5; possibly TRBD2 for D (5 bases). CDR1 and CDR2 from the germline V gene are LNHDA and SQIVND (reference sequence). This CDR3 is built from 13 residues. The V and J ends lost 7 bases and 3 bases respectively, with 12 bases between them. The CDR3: CASNLTGEETQYF. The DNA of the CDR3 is TGTGCCAGTAACTTGACCGGGGAAGAGACCCAGTACTTC.

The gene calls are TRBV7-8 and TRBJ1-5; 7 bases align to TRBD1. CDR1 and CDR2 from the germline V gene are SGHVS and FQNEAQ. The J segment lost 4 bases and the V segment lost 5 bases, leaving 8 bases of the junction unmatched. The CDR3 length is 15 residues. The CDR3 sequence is CASSLTDRDNQPQHF. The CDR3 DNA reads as TGTGCCAGCAGCCTCACAGACAGGGATAATCAGCCCCAGCATTTT.

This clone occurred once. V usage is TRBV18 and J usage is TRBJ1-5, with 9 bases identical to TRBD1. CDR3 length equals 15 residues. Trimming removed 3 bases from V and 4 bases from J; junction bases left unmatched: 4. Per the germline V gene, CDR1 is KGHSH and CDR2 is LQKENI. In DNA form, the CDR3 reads TGTGCCAGCTCACCGATAGACAGGGGGAATCAGCCCCAGCATTTT. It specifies CASSPIDRGNQPQHF.

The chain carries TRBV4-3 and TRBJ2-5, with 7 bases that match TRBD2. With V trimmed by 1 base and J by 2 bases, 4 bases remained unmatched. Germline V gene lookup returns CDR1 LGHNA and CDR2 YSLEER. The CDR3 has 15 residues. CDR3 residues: CASSQGSGPQETQYF. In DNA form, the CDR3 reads TGCGCCAGCAGCCAAGGTAGCGGGCCACAAGAGACCCAGTACTTC.

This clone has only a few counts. CDR3 sequence: CASSAIVTGTGANVLTF. The DNA for the CDR3 is TGTGCCAGCAGCGCAATCGTGACAGGGACTGGGGCCAACGTCCTGACTTTC. The genes are TRBV7-3 and TRBJ2-6; 7 bases fit TRBD1. V lost 5 bases and J lost 2; bases outside the gene matches: 9. The CDR3 is 17 amino acids. The V gene's germline CDR1 is SGHTA and CDR2 FQGTGA. The variable domain in full, with the rest retrieved from reference TRBV7-3 and TRBJ2-6, is GAGVSQTPSNKVTEKGKYVELRCDPISGHTALYWYRQSLGQGPEFLIYFQGTGAADDSGLPNDRFFAVRPEGSVSTLKIQRTERGDSAVYLCASSAIVTGTGANVLTFGAGSRLTVL.

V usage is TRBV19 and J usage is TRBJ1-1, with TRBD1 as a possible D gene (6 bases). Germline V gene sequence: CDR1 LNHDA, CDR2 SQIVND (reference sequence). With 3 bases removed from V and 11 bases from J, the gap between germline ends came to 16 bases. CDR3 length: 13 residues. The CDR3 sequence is CASSIPGEGRAFF. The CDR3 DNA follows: TGTGCCAGTAGTATCCCAGGGGAGGGGAGGGCTTTCTTT.

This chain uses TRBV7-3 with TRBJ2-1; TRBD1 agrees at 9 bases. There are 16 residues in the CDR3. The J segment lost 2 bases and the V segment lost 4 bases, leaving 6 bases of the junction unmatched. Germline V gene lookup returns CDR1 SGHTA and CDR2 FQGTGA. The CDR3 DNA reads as TGTGCCAGCAGCTCCCCGGGACAGGGACCCTACAATGAGCAGTTCTTC. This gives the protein CASSSPGQGPYNEQFF.

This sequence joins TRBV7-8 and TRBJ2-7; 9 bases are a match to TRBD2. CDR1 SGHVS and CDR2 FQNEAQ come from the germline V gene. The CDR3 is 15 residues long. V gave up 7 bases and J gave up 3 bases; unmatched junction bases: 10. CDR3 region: CASNIHGREGYEQYF. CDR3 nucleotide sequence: TGTGCCAGCAACATTCATGGGCGGGAGGGCTACGAGCAGTACTTC.